This T cell receptor (beta chain) is drawn from a study of CD8 T cells in ankylosing spondylitis. This clonotype appeared a few times. Its target is not known. The CDR3 spans 14 residues. V was shortened by 8 bases and J by 1 base, with 9 bases between the two germline ends. The germline CDR1 and CDR2 sequences are MNHNS and SASEGT. MiXCR was run by TCRdb on the 5' RACE reads, yielding one entry per CDR3 protein. The sample holds a few hundred thousand distinct CDR3 sequences, about 20% seen once. Findings and caveats of the study: Among TCR beta sequences, a motif of under 10 highly homologous variants appeared characteristic of ankylosing spondylitis blood.

The sample taken for sequencing was blood, either unsorted or a sorted T cell fraction (not recorded which). The origin of this receptor is a male donor with ankylosing spondylitis. The genes are TRBV6-1 and TRBJ2-6; D gene uncertain. CDR3 sequence: CASGIRSGANVLTF. CDR3 DNA sequence: TGTGCCAGCGGGATTAGGTCTGGGGCCAACGTCCTGACTTTC.